What follows are 32 T cell receptor beta chains derived from one specimen sequenced in a study of blood T cell repertoires in COVID-19. Generated by immunoSEQ multiplex PCR, the TCRdb table keeps only in-frame clones and is missing some. The sample yields about 58,000 clones, approximately 86% seen once. Sequenced material: peripheral blood. Source of these receptors: a woman in her seventies with active COVID-19.

This chain joins TRBV6-6 and TRBJ1-2; 7 nucleotides agree with TRBD1. The J segment lost 5 bases and the V segment lost 5 bases, leaving 5 bases of the junction unmatched. Germline V CDR1 and CDR2: MNHNY, SVGAGI (reference sequence). The CDR3 sequence is 13 residues long. The CDR3 DNA is TGTGCCAGCAGTAATCAACAGGGGTATGGCTACACCTTC. Amino acid sequence: CASSNQQGYGYTF.

This clone was recorded a few times. This chain joins TRBV28 and TRBJ1-5; D uncertain. The V end lost 2 bases, the J end lost 4 bases, and 9 bases lay between the germline ends. Germline CDR1 and CDR2: MDHEN and SYDVKM. There are 14 residues in the CDR3. CDR3 loop: CASSLGGMNQPQHF. CDR3 DNA: TGTGCCAGCAGTTTAGGCGGAATGAATCAGCCCCAGCATTTT.

The chain recombines TRBV7-2 with TRBJ1-1; 8 bases match TRBD1. Germline CDR1 reads SGHTA; CDR2 reads FQGNSA. The CDR3 spans 16 residues. The junction had 8 bases not matched to a gene; V was cut back by 1 base and J by 4 bases. CDR3 in DNA: TGTGCCAGCAGCTTAGTAATCCAGGGGGCGAGCACTGAAGCTTTCTTT. Its protein is CASSLVIQGASTEAFF.

This clone occurred once. The V gene is TRBV11-3, the J gene TRBJ2-7; 12 bases line up with TRBD1. Unmatched junction bases numbered 1, after V lost 1 base and J lost 9 bases. Germline V lookup: CDR1 SGHNT, CDR2 YENEEA. The CDR3 is 13 residues long. The CDR3 coding sequence is TGTGCCAGCAGCTTAGGGGACAGGGGGCGGCAGTACTTC. Translation: CASSLGDRGRQYF.

The chain has TRBV6-5 and TRBJ1-1; 12 bases map to TRBD1. The CDR3 is 13 amino acids. Germline trimming cut 6 bases from V and 11 bases from J; bases unmatched to any gene: 7. Germline-derived CDR1 and CDR2 are MNHEY and SVGAGI. The CDR3 coding sequence is TGTGCCAGCAGGTCCGGGACAGGGGGCCCTGCTTTCTTT. Protein sequence: CASRSGTGGPAFF.

The J gene is TRBJ1-2, the V gene TRBV24-1; 8 nucleotides agree with TRBD1. CDR3 size: 15 residues. V shed 3 bases and J 1 base; nucleotides not matched to a gene: 3. CDR1 and CDR2 (germline): KGHDR, SFDVKD. The CDR3, as DNA: TGTGCCACCAGTGATACAGGGGGGGGTAACTATGGCTACACCTTC. This sequence encodes CATSDTGGGNYGYTF.

The CDR3 bases are TGCGCCAGCAGTCCAGGACAGGGAGACAATGAAAAACTGTTTTTT. Encoded protein: CASSPGQGDNEKLFF. The J gene is TRBJ1-4, the V gene TRBV10-1; TRBD1 aligns across 8 bases. Germline CDR1 reads WNHNN; CDR2 reads SYGVQD (reference sequence). With V trimmed by 5 bases and J by 5 bases, 7 bases remained unmatched. The CDR3 runs to 15 residues.

V usage is TRBV24-1 and J usage is TRBJ2-5; a possible D gene is TRBD1 (6 bases). This CDR3 region has 14 residues. Trimming took off 4 bases at V and 2 bases at J, with 10 bases between the two ends. Germline-derived CDR1 and CDR2 are KGHDR and SFDVKD. The CDR3 here is CATSDRGQQETQYF. CDR3 DNA sequence: TGTGCCACCAGTGACCGAGGACAGCAAGAGACCCAGTACTTC.

The V and J genes are TRBV2 and TRBJ2-3; 9 bases agree with TRBD1. Trimming at V came to 6 bases and at J to 3 bases, leaving 7 bases not matched to a gene. The CDR3 length is 15 residues. Germline assignment: CDR1 SNHLY and CDR2 FYNNEI. The CDR3 sequence: CASSSDRGSTDTQYF. The CDR3, as DNA: TGTGCCAGCAGCTCGGACAGGGGAAGTACAGATACGCAGTATTTT.

The chain combines TRBV5-4 with TRBJ2-7; D is unclear. This CDR3 is built from 15 residues. The ends were cut back, 5 bases at V and 1 base at J, with 16 bases in the middle. CDR1 SGHNT and CDR2 YYREEE come from the germline V gene (reference sequence). The CDR3 region has the DNA TGTGCCAGCAGTTTGAGCCTGACAAATTCCTACGAGCAGTACTTC. It translates to CASSLSLTNSYEQYF. The whole variable domain, remainder taken from reference TRBV5-4 and TRBJ2-7, is ETGVTQSPTHLIKTRGQQVTLRCSSQSGHNTVSWYQQALGQGPQFIFQYYREEENGRGNFPPRFSGLQFPNYSSELNVNALELDDSALYLCASSLSLTNSYEQYFGPGTRLTVT.

The chain links TRBV28 to TRBJ2-6, with D maybe TRBD1 (6 bases). Germline loops: CDR1 MDHEN, CDR2 SYDVKM. This CDR3 has 17 amino acids. Deletions cut 3 bases from V and 3 bases from J, with 15 bases between. This CDR3 is CASSFEQGWGGANVLTF. In nucleotides, the CDR3 is TGTGCCAGCAGTTTTGAACAGGGATGGGGTGGGGCCAACGTCCTGACTTTC.

The chain combines TRBV5-1 with TRBJ2-1; D gene ambiguous. This CDR3 region has 12 residues. V shed 1 base and J shed 6 bases, with 5 bases lying between them. Germline lookup yields CDR1 SGHRS and CDR2 YFSETQ. The CDR3 spells CASSLSVNEQFF. Here the CDR3 DNA reads TGCGCCAGCAGCTTGAGCGTCAATGAGCAGTTCTTC.

This chain links TRBV6-6 with TRBJ1-2, with D uncertain. This CDR3 contains 14 residues. With 4 bases removed from V and 0 bases from J, the gap between germline ends came to 9 bases. Germline CDR1 reads MNHNY; CDR2 reads SVGAGI (reference sequence). CDR3 sequence: CASSFDGANYGYTF. Written as DNA, the CDR3 is TGTGCCAGCAGTTTCGACGGAGCTAACTATGGCTACACCTTC.

V and J are TRBV6-4 and TRBJ1-6; 8 bases map to TRBD1. Germline trimming cut 4 bases from V and 7 bases from J; bases unmatched to any gene: 6. The CDR3 covers 15 residues. Germline V gene sequence: CDR1 MRHNA, CDR2 SNTAGT. CDR3 sequence (DNA): TGTGCCAGCAGTGCTACAGGGGGATGGAATTCACCCCTCCACTTT. This codes for CASSATGGWNSPLHF.

This clone came up a few times. V usage is TRBV10-2 and J usage is TRBJ2-1, with 10 bases aligning to TRBD2. With 8 bases clipped from V and 12 bases from J, the junction kept 7 bases outside the gene matches. This CDR3 is 12 amino acids long. Germline V CDR1 and CDR2: WSHSY, SAAADI. This chain's CDR3 is CASDPSGSRQFF. In DNA form, the CDR3 reads TGCGCCAGCGATCCTAGCGGGAGCAGGCAGTTCTTC.

The rearrangement joins TRBV7-8 to TRBJ2-3; 8 bases are a match to TRBD2. V trimming: 4 bases; J trimming: 3 bases; junction bases outside the gene matches: 15. The CDR3 sequence is 18 residues long. Germline CDR1 is SGHVS and CDR2 is FQNEAQ. CDR3 nucleotide sequence: TGTGCCAGCAGCTCCGGGCCTGCGGGAGGAGGGAGGACAGATACGCAGTATTTT. Protein product: CASSSGPAGGGRTDTQYF.

The rearrangement links TRBV28 to TRBJ1-1; TRBD1 matches 7 bases. The junction had 7 bases not matched to a gene; V was cut back by 4 bases and J by 5 bases. The CDR3 consists of 14 residues. Germline values: CDR1 MDHEN, CDR2 SYDVKM. CDR3 nucleotides: TGTGCCAGCAGTTCCCCACAGGGGAGGACTGAAGCTTTCTTT. Its translation: CASSSPQGRTEAFF.

The chain couples TRBV30 to TRBJ1-2; no reliable D call. Per germline, CDR1 GTSNPN and CDR2 SVGIG (reference sequence). Trimming pared 0 bases from V and 4 bases from J, leaving 9 bases between. The CDR3 sequence is 13 residues long. The CDR3 spells CAWSVPRGYGYTF. In nucleotides, the CDR3 is TGTGCCTGGAGTGTACCGCGGGGCTATGGCTACACCTTC.

The chain uses TRBV19 and TRBJ2-2, with TRBD2 matching 8 bases. Trimming removed 3 bases from V and 1 base from J; junction bases left unmatched: 7. Germline V gives CDR1 LNHDA, CDR2 SQIVND (reference sequence). The CDR3 has 17 amino acids. The CDR3: CASSIVGLAGNTGELFF. CDR3 coding DNA: TGTGCCAGTAGTATTGTCGGGCTAGCGGGGAACACCGGGGAGCTGTTTTTT.

The chain uses TRBV6-6 and TRBJ1-5; perhaps TRBD1 as D (6 bases). Trimming removed 6 bases at V and 6 bases at J, with 21 bases between. The V gene's germline CDR1 is MNHNY and CDR2 SVGAGI (reference sequence). This CDR3 contains 16 residues. The DNA of the CDR3 is TGTGCCAGCAGAGTACCGGGACAAGGCTTCCCTCAGCCCCAGCATTTT. Protein: CASRVPGQGFPQPQHF.

The rearrangement joins TRBV3-1 (or the pseudogene TRBV3-2) to TRBJ2-7; 7 bases fit TRBD2. The CDR3 is 14 residues long. The V segment lost 4 bases and the J segment 3 bases; nucleotides outside the gene matches: 6. The germline CDR1 and CDR2 sequences are LGHDT and YNNKEL (reference sequence). Written as DNA, the CDR3 is TGTGCCAGCAGCCCTGTGGGGGGGTACTACGAGCAGTACTTC. It encodes CASSPVGGYYEQYF.

The chain couples TRBV9 to TRBJ2-7; D remains unclear. Germline V lookup: CDR1 SGDLS, CDR2 YYNGEE. CDR3 length equals 14 residues. The V end was cut by 4 bases, the J end by 2 bases, with 13 bases between. CDR3 coding DNA: TGTGCCAGCAGCCTAACAGCAGACCCCTACGAGCAGTACTTC. Residues: CASSLTADPYEQYF.

J is TRBJ2-3 and V is TRBV6-4; D possibly corresponds to TRBD2 (6 bases). Germline CDR1 MRHNA, CDR2 SNTAGT. Trimming stripped 5 bases from V and 5 bases from J, with 11 bases between. CDR3 size: 13 residues. In DNA, the CDR3 is TGTGCCAGCAGTCGGGAGTGGGGAGATACGCAGTATTTT. It codes for CASSREWGDTQYF.

This clone turned up a few times. This rearrangement joins TRBV27 to TRBJ2-3; weak D call: TRBD2 (5 bases). The germline gives CDR1 MNHEY, CDR2 SMNVEV (reference sequence). Trimming cost V 2 bases and J 0 bases, with 12 bases left between them. The CDR3 is 16 amino acids. CDR3 region: CASSLKRRTSTDTQYF. The CDR3 nucleotides are TGTGCCAGCAGTTTAAAGCGGCGGACTAGCACAGATACGCAGTATTTT.

The sample holds a few counts of this clone. V gene TRBV11-1 combines with J gene TRBJ2-1; D gene unclear. The CDR3 is made up of 13 amino acids. Trimming shortened V by 0 bases and J by 12 bases, and 12 bases separated the two germline ends. Germline CDR1 and CDR2: SGHAT and FQDESV (reference sequence). The CDR3 DNA is TGTGCCAGCAGCTTAGCCATCGGGTCATTGCAGTTCTTC. Translated, it gives CASSLAIGSLQFF.

The CDR3 region has the DNA TGTGCCAGCAGTCCCGCGGGACGGCCCTTCTCTGGCTACACCTTC. Translated: CASSPAGRPFSGYTF. The V gene is TRBV28, the J gene TRBJ1-2; perhaps TRBD1 as D (5 bases). CDR3 length: 15 amino acids. Looked up from germline, CDR1 is MDHEN and CDR2 is SYDVKM. Trimming left V 5 bases short and J 7 bases short, with 20 bases between.

The sample holds one count of this clone. V gene TRBV7-3 combines with J gene TRBJ2-7; 10 nucleotides match TRBD2. V gave up 4 bases and J gave up 2 bases; unmatched junction bases: 5. This CDR3 has 15 amino acids. The germline CDR1 and CDR2 sequences are SGHTA and FQGTGA. CDR3 sequence (DNA): TGTGCCAGCAGCTCCGGACTAGCGGACACCTACGAGCAGTACTTC. It is translated as CASSSGLADTYEQYF.

This sequence joins TRBV9 and TRBJ1-6, with D possibly being TRBD1 (5 bases). V was clipped by 0 bases and J by 9 bases, with 10 bases between them. The CDR3 runs to 14 residues. CDR1 is SGDLS and CDR2 is YYNGEE in the germline V gene. The CDR3 is CASSVARGSSPLHF. CDR3 in DNA: TGTGCCAGCAGCGTAGCACGGGGGTCTTCACCCCTCCACTTT.

The J gene is TRBJ2-4, the V gene TRBV2; TRBD2 might be the D (5 bases). In germline, CDR1 is SNHLY, CDR2 FYNNEI. Trimming cost V 4 bases and J 8 bases, with 12 bases left between them. The CDR3 loop spans 13 amino acids. The CDR3: CASSVEGLDIQYF. For the CDR3, the DNA is TGTGCCAGCAGTGTTGAGGGTTTGGACATTCAGTACTTC. Full variable domain (rest looked up from reference TRBV2 and TRBJ2-4): EPEVTQTPSHQVTQMGQEVILRCVPISNHLYFYWYRQILGQKVEFLVSFYNNEISEKSEIFDDQFSVERPDGSNFTLKIRSTKLEDSAMYFCASSVEGLDIQYFGAGTRLSVL.

The chain joins TRBV28 to TRBJ2-2, with no clear D. Germline V gene data show CDR1 as MDHEN and CDR2 as SYDVKM. This CDR3 has 17 residues. V was cut by 5 bases and J by 2 bases, with 18 bases left in between. The CDR3 DNA sequence: TGTGCCAGCAGTCGACCCCCGGGTCTACTAAACACCGGGGAGCTGTTTTTT. Its translation: CASSRPPGLLNTGELFF.

The chain couples TRBV7-8 to TRBJ2-1; 9 bases agree with TRBD2. The CDR3 covers 16 residues. The V segment lost 5 bases and the J segment 4 bases; nucleotides outside the gene matches: 9. Germline V gene sequence: CDR1 SGHVS, CDR2 FQNEAQ. The CDR3 nucleotides read TGTGCCAGCAGCCTCGTTCGACTAGCGGCATACAATGAGCAGTTCTTC. The encoded protein is CASSLVRLAAYNEQFF.

This chain joins TRBV28 and TRBJ2-3; D may be TRBD2 (6 bases). Trimming took off 8 bases at V and 10 bases at J, with 10 bases between the two ends. This CDR3 has 10 amino acids. Germline lookup yields CDR1 MDHEN and CDR2 SYDVKM. CDR3 nucleotide sequence: TGTGCCAGCCACCGGGAGCCGCAGTATTTT. It is translated as CASHREPQYF.